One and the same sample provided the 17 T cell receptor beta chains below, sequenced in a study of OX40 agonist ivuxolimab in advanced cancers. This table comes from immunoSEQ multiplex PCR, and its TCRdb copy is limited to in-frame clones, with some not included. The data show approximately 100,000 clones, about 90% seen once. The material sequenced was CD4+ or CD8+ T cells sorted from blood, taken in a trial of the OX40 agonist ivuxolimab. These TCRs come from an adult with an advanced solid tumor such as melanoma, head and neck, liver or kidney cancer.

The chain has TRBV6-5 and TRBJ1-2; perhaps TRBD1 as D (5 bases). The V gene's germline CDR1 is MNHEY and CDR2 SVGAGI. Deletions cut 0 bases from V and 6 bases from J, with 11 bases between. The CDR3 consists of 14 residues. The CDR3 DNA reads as TGTGCCAGCAGTTACTCCTGGGGGGGGAATGGCTACACCTTC. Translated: CASSYSWGGNGYTF.

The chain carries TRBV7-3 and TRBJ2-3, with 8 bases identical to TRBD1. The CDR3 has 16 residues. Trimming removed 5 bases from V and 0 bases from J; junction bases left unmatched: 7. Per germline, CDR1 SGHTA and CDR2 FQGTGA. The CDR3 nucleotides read TGTGCCAGCAGCAGCGGACAGGGCCTAAGCACAGATACGCAGTATTTT. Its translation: CASSSGQGLSTDTQYF.

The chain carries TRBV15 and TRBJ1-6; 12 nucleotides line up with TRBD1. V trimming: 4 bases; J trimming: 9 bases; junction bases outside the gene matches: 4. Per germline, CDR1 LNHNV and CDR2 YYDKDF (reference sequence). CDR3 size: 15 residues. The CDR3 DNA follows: TGTGCCACCAGCATCGGGACAGGGGGCCTTTCACCCCTCCACTTT. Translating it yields CATSIGTGGLSPLHF.

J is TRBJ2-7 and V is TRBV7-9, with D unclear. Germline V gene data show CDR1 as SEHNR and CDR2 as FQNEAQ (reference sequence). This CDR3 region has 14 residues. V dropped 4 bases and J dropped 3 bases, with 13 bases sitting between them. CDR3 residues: CASSYSGAGYEQYF. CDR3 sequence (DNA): TGTGCCAGCAGCTATTCAGGTGCTGGCTACGAGCAGTACTTC.

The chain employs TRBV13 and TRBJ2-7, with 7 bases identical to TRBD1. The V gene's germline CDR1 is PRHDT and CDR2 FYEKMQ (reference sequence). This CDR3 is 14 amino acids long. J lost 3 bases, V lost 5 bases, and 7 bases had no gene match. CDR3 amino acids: CASSRGRGNYEQYF. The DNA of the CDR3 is TGTGCCAGCAGCCGCGGCAGGGGGAACTACGAGCAGTACTTC.

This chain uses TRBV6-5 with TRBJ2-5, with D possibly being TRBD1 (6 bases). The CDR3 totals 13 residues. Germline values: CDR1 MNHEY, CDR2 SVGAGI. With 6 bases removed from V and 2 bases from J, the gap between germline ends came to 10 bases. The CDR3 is CASSRTVQETQYF. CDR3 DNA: TGTGCCAGCAGCCGGACAGTGCAAGAGACCCAGTACTTC.

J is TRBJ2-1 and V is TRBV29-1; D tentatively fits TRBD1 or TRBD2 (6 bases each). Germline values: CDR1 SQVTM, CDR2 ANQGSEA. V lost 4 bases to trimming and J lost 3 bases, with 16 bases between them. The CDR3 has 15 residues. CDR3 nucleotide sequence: TGCAGCGTTGGTACGACCGGGGGCTACTACAATGAGCAGTTCTTC. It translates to CSVGTTGGYYNEQFF.

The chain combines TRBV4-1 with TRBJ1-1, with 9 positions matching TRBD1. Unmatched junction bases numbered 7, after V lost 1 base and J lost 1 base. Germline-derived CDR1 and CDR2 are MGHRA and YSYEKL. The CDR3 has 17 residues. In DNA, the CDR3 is TGCGCCAGCAGCCAAGTGGACAGGGGAAGCGGGAACACTGAAGCTTTCTTT. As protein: CASSQVDRGSGNTEAFF.

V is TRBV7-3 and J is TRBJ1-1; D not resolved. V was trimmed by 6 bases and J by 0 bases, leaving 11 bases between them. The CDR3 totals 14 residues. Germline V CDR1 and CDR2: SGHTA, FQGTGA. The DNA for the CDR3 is TGTGCCAGCAGTCAATTCCGGGTGAACACTGAAGCTTTCTTT. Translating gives CASSQFRVNTEAFF.

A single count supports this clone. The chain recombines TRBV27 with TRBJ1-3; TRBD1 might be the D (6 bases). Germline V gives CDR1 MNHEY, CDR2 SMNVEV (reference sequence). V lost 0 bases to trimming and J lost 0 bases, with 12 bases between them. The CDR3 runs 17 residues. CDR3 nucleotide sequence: TGTGCCAGCAGTTTATCGCAGGGGCCCCTCTCTGGAAACACCATATATTTT. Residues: CASSLSQGPLSGNTIYF.

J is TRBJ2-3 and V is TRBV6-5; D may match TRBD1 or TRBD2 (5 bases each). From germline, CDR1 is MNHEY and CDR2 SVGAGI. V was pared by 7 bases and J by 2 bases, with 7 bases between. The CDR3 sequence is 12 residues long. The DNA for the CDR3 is TGTGCCAGCATTGGGACCACAGATACGCAGTATTTT. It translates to CASIGTTDTQYF.

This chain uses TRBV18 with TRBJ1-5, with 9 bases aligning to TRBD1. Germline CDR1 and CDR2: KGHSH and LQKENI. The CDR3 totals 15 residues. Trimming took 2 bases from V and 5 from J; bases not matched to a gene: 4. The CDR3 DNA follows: TGTGCCAGCTCACCAAAGACAGGGGGAGATCAGCCCCAGCATTTT. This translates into CASSPKTGGDQPQHF.

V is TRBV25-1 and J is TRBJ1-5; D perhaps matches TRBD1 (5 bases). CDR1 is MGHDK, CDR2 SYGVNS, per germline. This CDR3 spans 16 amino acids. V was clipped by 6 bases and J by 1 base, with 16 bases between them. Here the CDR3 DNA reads TGTGCCAGCAGCCCCAGGGACCGAGGGAGCAATCAGCCCCAGCATTTT. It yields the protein CASSPRDRGSNQPQHF.

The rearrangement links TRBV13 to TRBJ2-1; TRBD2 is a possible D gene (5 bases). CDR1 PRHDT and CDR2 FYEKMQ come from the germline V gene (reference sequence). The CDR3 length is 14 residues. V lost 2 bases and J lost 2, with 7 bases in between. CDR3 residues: CASSLRGPYNEQFF. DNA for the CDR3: TGTGCCAGCAGCTTAAGAGGGCCCTACAATGAGCAGTTCTTC.

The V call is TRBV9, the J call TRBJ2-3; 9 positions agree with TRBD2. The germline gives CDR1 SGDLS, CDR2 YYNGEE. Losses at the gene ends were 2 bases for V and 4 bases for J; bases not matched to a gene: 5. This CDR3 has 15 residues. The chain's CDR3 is CASSVIAGVSDTQYF. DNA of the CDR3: TGTGCCAGCAGCGTGATAGCGGGAGTGTCAGATACGCAGTATTTT.

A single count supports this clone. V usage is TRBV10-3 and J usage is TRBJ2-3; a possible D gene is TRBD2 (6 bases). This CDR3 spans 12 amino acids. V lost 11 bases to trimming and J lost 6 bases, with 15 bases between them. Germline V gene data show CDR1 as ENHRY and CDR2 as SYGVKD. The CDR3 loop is CAQSRGGDTQYF. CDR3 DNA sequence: TGTGCCCAGTCGCGGGGTGGGGATACGCAGTATTTT.

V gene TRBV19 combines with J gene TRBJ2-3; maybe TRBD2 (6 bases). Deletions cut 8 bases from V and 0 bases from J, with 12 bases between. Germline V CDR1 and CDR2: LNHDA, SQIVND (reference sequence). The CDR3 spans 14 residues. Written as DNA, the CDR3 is TGTGCCAGTGGCTTGAGCGGGAGCACAGATACGCAGTATTTT. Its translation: CASGLSGSTDTQYF.